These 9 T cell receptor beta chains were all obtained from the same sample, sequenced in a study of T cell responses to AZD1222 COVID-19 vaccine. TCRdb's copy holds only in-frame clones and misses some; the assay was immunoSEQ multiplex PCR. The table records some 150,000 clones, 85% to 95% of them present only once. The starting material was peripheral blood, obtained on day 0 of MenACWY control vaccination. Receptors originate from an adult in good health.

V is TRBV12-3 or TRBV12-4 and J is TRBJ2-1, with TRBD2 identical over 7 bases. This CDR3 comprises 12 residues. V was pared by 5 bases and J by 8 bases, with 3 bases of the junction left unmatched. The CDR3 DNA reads TGTGCCAGCAGTGTCAGCGGGGATGAGCAGTTCTTC. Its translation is CASSVSGDEQFF.

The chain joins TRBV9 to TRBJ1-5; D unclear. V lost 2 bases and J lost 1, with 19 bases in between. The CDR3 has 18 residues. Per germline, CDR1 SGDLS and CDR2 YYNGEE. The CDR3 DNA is TGTGCCAGCAGCGTCTCCGCGGAGGGTATTCGAAGCAATCAGCCCCAGCATTTT. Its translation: CASSVSAEGIRSNQPQHF.

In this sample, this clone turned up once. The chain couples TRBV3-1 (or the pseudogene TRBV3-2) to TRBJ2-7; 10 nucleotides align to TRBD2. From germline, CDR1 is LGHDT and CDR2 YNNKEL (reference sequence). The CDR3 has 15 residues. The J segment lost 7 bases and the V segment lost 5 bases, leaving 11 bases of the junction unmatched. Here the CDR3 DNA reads TGTGCCAGCAGCAGAAGCGGGGGGGCCGGAAGGGAGCAGTACTTC. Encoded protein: CASSRSGGAGREQYF.

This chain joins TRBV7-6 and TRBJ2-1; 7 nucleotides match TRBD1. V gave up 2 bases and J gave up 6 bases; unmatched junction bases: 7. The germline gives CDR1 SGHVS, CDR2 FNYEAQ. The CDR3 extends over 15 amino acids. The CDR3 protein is CASSLTTGALNEQFF. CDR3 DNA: TGTGCCAGCAGCTTAACCACAGGGGCCCTCAATGAGCAGTTCTTC.

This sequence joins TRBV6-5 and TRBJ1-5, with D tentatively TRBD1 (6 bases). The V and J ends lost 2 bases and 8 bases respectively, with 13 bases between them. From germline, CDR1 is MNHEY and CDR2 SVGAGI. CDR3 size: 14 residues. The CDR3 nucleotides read TGTGCCAGCAGTTACGGAATAGGGGGGGAGCCCCAGCATTTT. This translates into CASSYGIGGEPQHF.

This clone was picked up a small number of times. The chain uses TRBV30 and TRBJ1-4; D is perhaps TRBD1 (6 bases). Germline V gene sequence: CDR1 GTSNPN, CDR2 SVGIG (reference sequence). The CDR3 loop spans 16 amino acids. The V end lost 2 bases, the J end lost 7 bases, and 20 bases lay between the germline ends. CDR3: CAWSSLIGGPSEKLFF. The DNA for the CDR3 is TGTGCCTGGAGTAGTCTCATCGGGGGGCCTAGTGAAAAACTGTTTTTT.

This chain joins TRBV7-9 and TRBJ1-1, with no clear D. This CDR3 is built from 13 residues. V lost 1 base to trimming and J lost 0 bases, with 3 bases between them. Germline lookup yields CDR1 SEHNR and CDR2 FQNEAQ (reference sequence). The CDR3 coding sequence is TGTGCCAGCAGCTTAGTAGTGAACACTGAAGCTTTCTTT. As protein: CASSLVVNTEAFF.

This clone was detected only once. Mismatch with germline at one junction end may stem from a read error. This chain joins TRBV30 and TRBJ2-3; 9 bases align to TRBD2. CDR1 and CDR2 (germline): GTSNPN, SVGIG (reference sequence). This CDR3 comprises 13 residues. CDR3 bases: TGTGCCTGGACTACTATAAGCGGGACTAGCTTGAATTTT. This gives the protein CAWTTISGTSLNF.

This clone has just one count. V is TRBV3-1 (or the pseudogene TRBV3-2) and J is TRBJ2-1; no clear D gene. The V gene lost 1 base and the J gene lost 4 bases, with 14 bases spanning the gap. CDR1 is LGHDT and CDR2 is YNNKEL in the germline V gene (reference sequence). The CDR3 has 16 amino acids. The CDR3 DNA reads TGTGCCAGCAGCCAAGCCCCTTCTGCGGAGTACAATGAGCAGTTCTTC. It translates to CASSQAPSAEYNEQFF.